This T cell receptor (beta chain) was captured in a study of blood T cell repertoires in COVID-19. Study information: Samples of COVID-19 (acute and convalescent) were obtained from the United States, Italy and Spain.

The table came from immunoSEQ multiplex PCR; TCRdb's copy has only in-frame clones and leaves some out. Of around 300,000 clones in the sample, 87% are singletons; the top ten hold approximately 2.2%. The ends lost 4 bases at V and 7 bases at J; junction bases unmatched: 14. CDR3 length: 17 residues. Germline loops: CDR1 SGHDT, CDR2 YYEEEE. The receptor was isolated from a man aged 18 to 29 with active or convalescent COVID-19. The chain employs TRBV5-6 and TRBJ2-1; 10 bases are a match to TRBD2. Specimen: peripheral blood. In nucleotides, the CDR3 is TGTGCCAGCAGCCCAGGGTGGGGACTAGCGATTCTGAATGAGCAGTTCTTC. Encoded protein: CASSPGWGLAILNEQFF.